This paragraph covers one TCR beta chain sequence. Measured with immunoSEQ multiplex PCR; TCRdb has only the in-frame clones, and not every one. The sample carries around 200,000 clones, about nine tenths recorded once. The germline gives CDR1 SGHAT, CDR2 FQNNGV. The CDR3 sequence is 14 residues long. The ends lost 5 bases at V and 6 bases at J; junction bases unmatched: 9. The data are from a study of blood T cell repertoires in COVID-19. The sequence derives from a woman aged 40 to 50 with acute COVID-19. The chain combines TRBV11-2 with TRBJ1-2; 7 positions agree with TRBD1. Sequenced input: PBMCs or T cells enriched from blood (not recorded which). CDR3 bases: TGTGCCAGCAGCGTACAGGGGCCCCGGGATGGCTACACCTTC. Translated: CASSVQGPRDGYTF.